The present TCR beta chain was sequenced within a study of cytomegalovirus exposure and HLA in healthy donors. The study ran its PCR with 60 Vbeta and 13 Jbeta primers. Using immunoSEQ multiplex PCR, the repertoire was profiled, and TCRdb retains in-frame clones only, with some absent. This table has tens of thousands of clones, 55% to 75% appearing once. As regards this clone: Its antigen is not known.

With 2 bases clipped from V and 6 bases from J, the junction kept 5 bases outside the gene matches. Germline V gene lookup returns CDR1 MNHEY and CDR2 SVGAGI. The CDR3 consists of 15 residues. Study results and caveats: Donor immune exposure was known only as CMV serostatus. It was in a later analysis that TCR association rates were seen to vary by HLA locus, highest for DRB1 and lowest for HLA-C. The number of N-insertions in an Asian-associated ancestry cluster was reportedly below the roughly 700-donor mean in a later analysis. For most TCR beta V segments, an earlier analysis put the productive rate at about 87% or about 30% of the time.

The sequencing input was PBMCs. The clonotype originates from a woman aged 25 to 45 in good health and CMV-seronegative. V and J are TRBV6-5 and TRBJ1-4, with 8 bases that match TRBD1. CDR3 sequence (DNA): TGTGCCAGCAGTTACCTCGGACAGGGAGATGAAAAACTGTTTTTT. Protein product: CASSYLGQGDEKLFF.